This entry features one TCR beta chain sequence. Its antigen is undetermined. With 60 Vbeta and 13 Jbeta primers, the PCR was carried out. Profiling relied on immunoSEQ multiplex PCR, and the TCRdb table lists in-frame clones only, not all of them. The sample has some 150,000 clones, 80% to 90% seen once. These data are taken from a study of cytomegalovirus exposure and HLA in healthy donors. The CDR3 has 15 amino acids. The V segment lost 4 bases and the J segment 2 bases; nucleotides outside the gene matches: 2. From germline, CDR1 is MGHRA and CDR2 YSYEKL. Sampled while nominally healthy, donors likely had unrecorded immune exposures. Study-wide results and caveats: Owing to their indistinguishability, certain V segments, notably TRBV6-2 and TRBV6-3, were excluded. The listing of roughly 160 TCR beta chains classed them as cytomegalovirus-associated. Among donors in an Asian-associated ancestry cluster, a later analysis reportedly found fewer N-insertions than the roughly 610-donor mean.

The specimen sequenced was PBMCs. This sequence was found in a woman aged 25 to 45 in good health and CMV-seropositive. The chain recombines TRBV4-1 with TRBJ1-5; 10 bases match TRBD1. The CDR3 DNA follows: TGCGCCAGCAGCCTAGGGACAGGGGGCAATCAGCCCCAGCATTTT. This encodes CASSLGTGGNQPQHF.